The rows below give T cell receptor beta chains drawn from one sample of a study of CD8+CD57+ T cells in acquired aplastic anemia. TCRdb reanalysed the reads using MiXCR and keeps one entry per CDR3 protein. The sample includes approximately 200,000 distinct CDR3 sequences, under 50% of them seen just once. The sequencing sample was made of sorted CD4+, CD8+, or CD8+CD57+ T cells (not recorded which) from PBMCs. All receptors come from a human donor with aplastic anemia. CDR3s include the opening cysteine and the closing phenylalanine or tryptophan. D genes are given only for firm matches. The size entry is marked missing in some rows and otherwise reads once, few, many or a size class.

cdr3_aa: CASSPEQGSKNIQYF; cdr3_nt: TGCGCCAGCAGTCCGGAGCAGGGATCCAAAAACATTCAGTACTTC; v_call: TRBV5-1; d_call: NA; clone_size: NA; j_call: TRBJ2-4
cdr3_aa: CASRRGLRASNTDTQYF; cdr3_nt: TGTGCCAGCAGGCGGGGTCTACGGGCTTCTAACACAGATACGCAGTATTTT; v_call: TRBV7-9; d_call: NA; clone_size: NA; j_call: TRBJ2-3
cdr3_aa: CASSFRQSTDTQYF; cdr3_nt: TGTGCCAGCAGTTTCCGGCAGAGCACAGATACGCAGTATTTT; v_call: TRBV12-5; d_call: NA; clone_size: NA; j_call: TRBJ2-3
cdr3_aa: CASTRPGTGGQPQHF; cdr3_nt: TGTGCCAGTACCAGACCTGGGACAGGCGGTCAGCCCCAGCATTTT; v_call: TRBV19; d_call: TRBD1; clone_size: NA; j_call: TRBJ1-5
cdr3_aa: CASKQNTGELFF; cdr3_nt: TGTGCCAGCAAACAGAACACCGGGGAGCTGTTTTTT; v_call: TRBV6-5; d_call: NA; clone_size: NA; j_call: TRBJ2-2
cdr3_aa: CASSSNEGSYEQYF; cdr3_nt: TGTGCCAGTAGTTCCAATGAGGGGTCCTACGAGCAGTACTTC; v_call: TRBV19; d_call: NA; clone_size: few; j_call: TRBJ2-7
cdr3_aa: CSASSQGQGAHEQYF; cdr3_nt: TGCAGTGCCAGCAGCCAGGGACAGGGGGCCCACGAGCAGTACTTC; v_call: TRBV20-1; d_call: TRBD1; clone_size: few; j_call: TRBJ2-7
cdr3_aa: CASSLAGQGITGYTF; cdr3_nt: TGTGCCAGCAGCTTGGCCGGACAGGGGATAACAGGCTACACCTTC; v_call: TRBV5-4; d_call: TRBD1; clone_size: many; j_call: TRBJ1-2
cdr3_aa: CASSERQASNQPQHF; cdr3_nt: TGTGCCAGCAGTGAACGCCAAGCTAGCAATCAGCCCCAGCATTTT; v_call: TRBV2; d_call: NA; clone_size: many; j_call: TRBJ1-5
cdr3_aa: CASSQGTGTRNYQETQYF; cdr3_nt: TGCGCCAGCAGCCAAGGAACCGGGACCCGCAACTACCAAGAGACCCAGTACTTC; v_call: TRBV4-1; d_call: NA; clone_size: NA; j_call: TRBJ2-5
cdr3_aa: CASSQGTGEDYEQYF; cdr3_nt: TGCGCCAGCAGCCAAGGTACAGGGGAGGATTACGAGCAGTACTTC; v_call: TRBV11-1; d_call: NA; clone_size: NA; j_call: TRBJ2-7
cdr3_aa: CAINTHVVTVSSGNTIYF; cdr3_nt: TGTGCCATCAATACCCACGTCGTGACAGTTTCCTCTGGAAACACCATATATTTT; v_call: TRBV10-3; d_call: NA; clone_size: NA; j_call: TRBJ1-3
cdr3_aa: CASSFGGGIGEQYF; cdr3_nt: TGTGCCAGCAGCTTCGGAGGGGGTATCGGCGAGCAGTACTTC; v_call: TRBV7-2; d_call: NA; clone_size: NA; j_call: TRBJ2-7
cdr3_aa: CASSGDRGQGELFF; cdr3_nt: TGTGCTAGCAGCGGTGACAGGGGGCAAGGGGAGCTGTTTTTT; v_call: TRBV7-7; d_call: TRBD1; clone_size: many; j_call: TRBJ2-2
cdr3_aa: CAARGSGNIQYF; cdr3_nt: TGTGCCGCGCGGGGCTCTGGAAACATTCAGTACTTC; v_call: TRBV10-3; d_call: NA; clone_size: NA; j_call: TRBJ2-4
cdr3_aa: CASSGTVRGLYGYTF; cdr3_nt: TGTGCCAGCAGCGGTACCGTCCGCGGCCTCTATGGCTACACCTTC; v_call: TRBV11-1; d_call: NA; clone_size: many; j_call: TRBJ1-2
cdr3_aa: CASSLDLGVTDTQYF; cdr3_nt: TGTGCCAGCAGCTTAGATCTCGGTGTAACAGATACGCAGTATTTT; v_call: TRBV7-9; d_call: NA; clone_size: many; j_call: TRBJ2-3
cdr3_aa: CASSDRYSGANVLTF; cdr3_nt: TGTGCCAGCAGCGACCGGTACTCTGGGGCCAACGTCCTGACTTTC; v_call: TRBV6-1; d_call: NA; clone_size: NA; j_call: TRBJ2-6
cdr3_aa: CASSLGGAPYEQYF; cdr3_nt: TGCGCCAGCAGCTTGGGGGGGGCGCCCTACGAGCAGTACTTC; v_call: TRBV5-1; d_call: NA; clone_size: many; j_call: TRBJ2-7
cdr3_aa: CASSLVGANVLTF; cdr3_nt: TGTGCCAGCAGCTTAGTGGGGGCCAACGTCCTGACTTTC; v_call: TRBV7-2; d_call: NA; clone_size: NA; j_call: TRBJ2-6
cdr3_aa: CASSSTGTSGPREQFF; cdr3_nt: TGTGCCAGCAGCTCAACCGGGACTAGCGGGCCCAGGGAGCAGTTCTTC; v_call: TRBV5-5; d_call: TRBD2; clone_size: many; j_call: TRBJ2-1
cdr3_aa: CASSSPTGPYEQYF; cdr3_nt: TGTGCCAGCAGCTCCCCCACAGGGCCCTACGAGCAGTACTTC; v_call: TRBV7-9; d_call: NA; clone_size: many; j_call: TRBJ2-7
cdr3_aa: CASSGGTANTEAFF; cdr3_nt: TGTGCCAGCAGCGGTGGGACAGCCAACACTGAAGCTTTCTTT; v_call: TRBV9; d_call: TRBD1; clone_size: NA; j_call: TRBJ1-1
cdr3_aa: CASSAPGREFATNEKLFF; cdr3_nt: TGCGCCAGCAGCGCACCGGGACGGGAGTTTGCAACTAATGAAAAACTGTTTTTT; v_call: TRBV4-1; d_call: NA; clone_size: many; j_call: TRBJ1-4
cdr3_aa: CASSLMTGTLGYGYTF; cdr3_nt: TGTGCCAGCAGCTTAATGACCGGGACATTGGGCTATGGCTACACCTTC; v_call: TRBV7-9; d_call: NA; clone_size: many; j_call: TRBJ1-2
cdr3_aa: CSAIGVGDSYEQYF; cdr3_nt: TGCAGTGCTATCGGGGTGGGGGACTCCTACGAGCAGTACTTC; v_call: TRBV20-1; d_call: NA; clone_size: NA; j_call: TRBJ2-7